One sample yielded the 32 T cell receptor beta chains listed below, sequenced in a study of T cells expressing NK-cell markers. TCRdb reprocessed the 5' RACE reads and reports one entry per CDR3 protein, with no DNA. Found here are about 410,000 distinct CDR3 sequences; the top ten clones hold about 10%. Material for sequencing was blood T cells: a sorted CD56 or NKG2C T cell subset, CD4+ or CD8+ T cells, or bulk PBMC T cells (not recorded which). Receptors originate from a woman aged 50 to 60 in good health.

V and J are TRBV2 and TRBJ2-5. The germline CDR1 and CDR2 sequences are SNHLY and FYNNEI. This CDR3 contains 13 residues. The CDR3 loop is CASGRQEVETQYF.

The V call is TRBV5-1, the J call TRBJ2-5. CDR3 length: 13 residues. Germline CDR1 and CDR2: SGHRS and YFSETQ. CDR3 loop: CASSLGVQETQYF.

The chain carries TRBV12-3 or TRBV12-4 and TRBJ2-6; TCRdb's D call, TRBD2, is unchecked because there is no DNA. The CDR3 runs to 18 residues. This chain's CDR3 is CASRHGLAGVSGANVLTF.

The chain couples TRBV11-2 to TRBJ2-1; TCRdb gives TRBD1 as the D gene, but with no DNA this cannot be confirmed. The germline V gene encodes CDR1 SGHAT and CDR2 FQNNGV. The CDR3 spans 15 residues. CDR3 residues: CASSRGVAGYNEQFF.

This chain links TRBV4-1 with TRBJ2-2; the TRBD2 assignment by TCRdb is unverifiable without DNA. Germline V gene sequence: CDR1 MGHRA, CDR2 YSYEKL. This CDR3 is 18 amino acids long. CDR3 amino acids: CASSLLLGREGPGGELFF.

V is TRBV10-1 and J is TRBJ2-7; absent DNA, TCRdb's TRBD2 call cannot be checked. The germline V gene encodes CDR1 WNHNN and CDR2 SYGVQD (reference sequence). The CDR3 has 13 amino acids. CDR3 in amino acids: CASSPGTRNEQYF.

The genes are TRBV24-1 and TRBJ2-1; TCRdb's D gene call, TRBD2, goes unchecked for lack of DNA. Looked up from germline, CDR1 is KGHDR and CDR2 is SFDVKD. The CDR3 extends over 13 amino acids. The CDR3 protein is CATSDSAVLEQFF.

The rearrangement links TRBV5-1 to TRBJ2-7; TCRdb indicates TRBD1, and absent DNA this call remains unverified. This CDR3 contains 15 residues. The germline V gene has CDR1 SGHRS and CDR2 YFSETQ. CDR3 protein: CASSLEGGLPYEQYF.

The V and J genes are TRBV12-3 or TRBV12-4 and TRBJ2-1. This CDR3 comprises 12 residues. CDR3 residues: CASSLDRSRQFF.

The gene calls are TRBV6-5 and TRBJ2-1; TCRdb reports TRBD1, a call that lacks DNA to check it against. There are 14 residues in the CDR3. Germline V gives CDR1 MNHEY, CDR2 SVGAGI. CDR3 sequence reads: CASSSPFQYNEQFF.

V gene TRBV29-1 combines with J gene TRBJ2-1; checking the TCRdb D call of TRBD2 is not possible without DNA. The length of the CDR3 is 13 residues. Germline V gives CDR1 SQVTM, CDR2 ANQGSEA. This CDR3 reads CSIPWTQDNEQFF.

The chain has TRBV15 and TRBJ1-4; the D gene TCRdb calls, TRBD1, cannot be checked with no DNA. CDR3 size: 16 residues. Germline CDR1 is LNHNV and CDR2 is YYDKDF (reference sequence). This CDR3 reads CATSTAGMGPNEKLFF.

CDR3 in amino acids: CASSGLAGRSYNEQFF. J is TRBJ2-1 and V is TRBV6-1; TCRdb returns TRBD2, unconfirmable since there is no DNA. Germline V CDR1 and CDR2: MNHNS, SASEGT. This CDR3 is 16 amino acids long.

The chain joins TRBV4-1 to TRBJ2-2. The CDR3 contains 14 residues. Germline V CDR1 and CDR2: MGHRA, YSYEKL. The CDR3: CASSQDRVTGELFF.

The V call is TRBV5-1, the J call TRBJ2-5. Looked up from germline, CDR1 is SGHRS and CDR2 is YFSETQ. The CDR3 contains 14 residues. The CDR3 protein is CASSLAAVGETQYF.

The CDR3: CASEGWGGRTNEQFF. V usage is TRBV12-3 or TRBV12-4 and J usage is TRBJ2-1; the D call of TRBD1 rests on TCRdb alone, since no DNA is present to check it. CDR3 size: 15 residues.

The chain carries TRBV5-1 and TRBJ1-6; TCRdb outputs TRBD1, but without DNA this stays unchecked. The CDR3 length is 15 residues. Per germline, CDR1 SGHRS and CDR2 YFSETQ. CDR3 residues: CASSLTPGGESPLHF.

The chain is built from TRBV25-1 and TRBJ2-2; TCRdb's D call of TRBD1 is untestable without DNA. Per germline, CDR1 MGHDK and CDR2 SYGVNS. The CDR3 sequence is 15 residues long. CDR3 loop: CASSNAGTVSGELFF.

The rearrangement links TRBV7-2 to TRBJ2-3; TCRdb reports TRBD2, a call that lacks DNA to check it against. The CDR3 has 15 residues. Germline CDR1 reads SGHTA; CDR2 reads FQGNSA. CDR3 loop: CASRGSLVRPDTQYF. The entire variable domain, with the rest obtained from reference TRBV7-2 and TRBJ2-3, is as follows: GAGVSQSPSNKVTEKGKDVELRCDPISGHTALYWYRQSLGQGLEFLIYFQGNSAPDKSGLPSDRFSAERTGGSVSTLTIQRTQQEDSAVYLCASRGSLVRPDTQYFGPGTRLTVL.

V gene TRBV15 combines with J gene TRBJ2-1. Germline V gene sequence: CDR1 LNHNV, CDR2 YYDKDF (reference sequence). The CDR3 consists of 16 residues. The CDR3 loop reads CATSREGGSSYNEQFF.

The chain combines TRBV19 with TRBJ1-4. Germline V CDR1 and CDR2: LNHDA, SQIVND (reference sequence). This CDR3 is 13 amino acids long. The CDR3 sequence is CASSIYSNEKLFF.

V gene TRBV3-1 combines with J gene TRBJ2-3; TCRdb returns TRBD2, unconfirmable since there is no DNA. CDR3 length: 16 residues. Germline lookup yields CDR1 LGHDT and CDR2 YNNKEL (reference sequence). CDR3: CASSQVATSGRNTQYF.

CDR3 residues: CASSQGGTYTRGNGYTF. This chain uses TRBV4-1 with TRBJ1-2; TCRdb proposes TRBD1, but this gene call is untestable without DNA. The CDR3 totals 17 residues. Germline CDR1 reads MGHRA; CDR2 reads YSYEKL.

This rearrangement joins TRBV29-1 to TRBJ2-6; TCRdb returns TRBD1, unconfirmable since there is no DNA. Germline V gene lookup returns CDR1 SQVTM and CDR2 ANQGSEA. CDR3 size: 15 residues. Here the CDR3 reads CSVSDRATGANVLTF.

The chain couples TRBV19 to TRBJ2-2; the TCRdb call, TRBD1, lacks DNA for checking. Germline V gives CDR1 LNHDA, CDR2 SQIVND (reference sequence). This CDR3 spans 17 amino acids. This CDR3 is CASTLGRGAANTGELFF.

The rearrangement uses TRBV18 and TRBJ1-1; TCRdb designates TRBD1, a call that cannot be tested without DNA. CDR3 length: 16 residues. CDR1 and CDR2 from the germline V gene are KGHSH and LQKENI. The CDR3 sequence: CASSRREEQGGTEAFF. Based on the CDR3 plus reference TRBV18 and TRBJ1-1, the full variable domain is NAGVMQNPRHLVRRRGQEARLRCSPMKGHSHVYWYRQLPEEGLKFMVYLQKENIIDESGMPKERFSAEFPKEGPSILRIQQVVRGDSAAYFCASSRREEQGGTEAFFGQGTRLTVV.

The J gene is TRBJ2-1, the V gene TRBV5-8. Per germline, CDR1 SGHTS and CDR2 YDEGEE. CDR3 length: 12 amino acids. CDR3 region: CASSWARNEQFF.

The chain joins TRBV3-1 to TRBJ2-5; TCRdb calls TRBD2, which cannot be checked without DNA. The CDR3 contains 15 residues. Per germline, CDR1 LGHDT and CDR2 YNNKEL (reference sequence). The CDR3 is CASSQDALAEETQYF.

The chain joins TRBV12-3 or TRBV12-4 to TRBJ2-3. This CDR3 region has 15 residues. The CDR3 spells CASSFSGRIADTQYF.

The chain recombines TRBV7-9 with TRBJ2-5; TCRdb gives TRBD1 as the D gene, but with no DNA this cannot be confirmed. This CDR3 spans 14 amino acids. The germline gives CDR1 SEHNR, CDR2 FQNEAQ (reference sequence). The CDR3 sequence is CASSPPGPRETQYF.

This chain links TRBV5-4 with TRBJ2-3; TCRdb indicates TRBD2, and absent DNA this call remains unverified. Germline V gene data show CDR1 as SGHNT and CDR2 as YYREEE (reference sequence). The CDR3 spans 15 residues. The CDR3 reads CASSLRREWGDTQYF.

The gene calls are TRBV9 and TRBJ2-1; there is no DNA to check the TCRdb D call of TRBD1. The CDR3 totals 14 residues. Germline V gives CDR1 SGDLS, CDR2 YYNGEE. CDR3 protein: CASSALLDRGEQFF. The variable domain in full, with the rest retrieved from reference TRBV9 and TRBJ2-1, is DSGVTQTPKHLITATGQRVTLRCSPRSGDLSVYWYQQSLDQGLQFLIQYYNGEERAKGNILERFSAQQFPDLHSELNLSSLELGDSALYFCASSALLDRGEQFFGPGTRLTVL.